This entry lists 27 T cell receptor beta chains sequenced from one sample in a study of CD8+ T cells in alopecia areata. Extracted from the samples, RNA was reverse transcribed into cDNA to serve as the sequencing template. Method: immunoSEQ multiplex PCR; TCRdb's copy keeps in-frame clones and lacks some. Of about 210,000 clones listed, under 60% are singletons. Treatment here: oral pan-JAK inhibitor, 5-10 mg twice daily. Sequenced here: CD4+ T cells sorted from blood, sampled at week 4, from a patient treated with tofacitinib. The source of these receptors is a human donor with alopecia areata.

This clone has a handful of counts. This sequence joins TRBV4-1 and TRBJ2-3; 7 bases line up with TRBD1. The CDR3 has 14 amino acids. V shed 2 bases and J 4 bases; nucleotides not matched to a gene: 3. CDR1 and CDR2 (germline): MGHRA, YSYEKL. CDR3 region: CASSQLQGPDTQYF. The CDR3 nucleotides read TGCGCCAGCAGCCAATTACAGGGGCCAGATACGCAGTATTTT.

The chain combines TRBV11-2 with TRBJ1-2; D gene uncertain. V lost 4 bases, J lost 7 bases, and 13 bases lay in between. Germline values: CDR1 SGHAT, CDR2 FQNNGV. This CDR3 is built from 13 residues. CDR3 DNA sequence: TGTGCCAGCAGCTCCTCGTCCGTCGGTGGCTACACCTTC. Its protein product is CASSSSSVGGYTF.

The J gene is TRBJ1-2, the V gene TRBV30; no reliable D call. The CDR3 spans 11 residues. Between the trimmed V and J ends, which lost 3 bases and 9 bases, there was a span of 11 bases. Germline V gives CDR1 GTSNPN, CDR2 SVGIG (reference sequence). The DNA for the CDR3 is TGTGCCTGGAGAGCATTACAAAGCTACACCTTC. It yields the protein CAWRALQSYTF. The entire variable domain, with the rest obtained from reference TRBV30 and TRBJ1-2, is as follows: SQTIHQWPATLVQPVGSPLSLECTVEGTSNPNLYWYRQAAGRGLQLLFYSVGIGQISSEVPQNLSASRPQDRQFILSSKKLLLSDSGFYLCAWRALQSYTFGSGTRLTVV.

V is TRBV6-1 and J is TRBJ2-7; the D gene is possibly TRBD2 (7 bases). This CDR3 is 14 amino acids long. Germline lookup yields CDR1 MNHNS and CDR2 SASEGT. V was trimmed by 8 bases and J by 0 bases, leaving 14 bases between them. CDR3 protein: CASHRGEGSYEQYF. The CDR3 nucleotides are TGTGCCAGCCATAGGGGGGAGGGCTCCTACGAGCAGTACTTC.

The chain couples TRBV30 to TRBJ1-2; D is possibly TRBD1 (6 bases). The germline V gene encodes CDR1 GTSNPN and CDR2 SVGIG (reference sequence). The CDR3 is 13 amino acids. The germline V and J ends were trimmed by 2 bases and 8 bases, with 15 bases remaining between them. The chain's CDR3 is CAWSPSLQGGYTF. DNA for the CDR3: TGTGCCTGGAGTCCCTCGCTACAGGGAGGCTACACCTTC.

The chain carries TRBV29-1 and TRBJ1-5, with D perhaps TRBD1 (5 bases). Germline CDR1 SQVTM, CDR2 ANQGSEA. The length of the CDR3 is 14 residues. The V gene lost 6 bases and the J gene lost 1 base, with 13 bases spanning the gap. CDR3 loop: CSVAPGGSNQPQHF. CDR3 nucleotides: TGCAGCGTCGCGCCGGGGGGGAGCAATCAGCCCCAGCATTTT.

This chain connects TRBV5-1 to TRBJ2-1; 8 bases align to TRBD1. The trim removed 0 bases at V and 6 bases at J, leaving 5 bases unmatched. The CDR3 is 15 amino acids. In germline, CDR1 is SGHRS, CDR2 YFSETQ. CDR3 sequence: CASSLGGQGSNEQFF. CDR3 coding DNA: TGCGCCAGCAGCTTGGGAGGACAGGGCTCCAATGAGCAGTTCTTC.

This clone appeared a few times. This chain connects TRBV5-1 to TRBJ2-3; 7 positions agree with TRBD2. Germline V lookup: CDR1 SGHRS, CDR2 YFSETQ. This CDR3 contains 15 residues. V trimming: 3 bases; J trimming: 2 bases; junction bases outside the gene matches: 6. The CDR3 loop reads CASSWKAGLTDTQYF. The CDR3 nucleotides are TGCGCCAGCAGCTGGAAAGCGGGGCTCACAGATACGCAGTATTTT. The full variable domain, with the rest looked up from reference TRBV5-1 and TRBJ2-3, is KAGVTQTPRYLIKTRGQQVTLSCSPISGHRSVSWYQQTPGQGLQFLFEYFSETQRNKGNFPGRFSGRQFSNSRSEMNVSTLELGDSALYLCASSWKAGLTDTQYFGPGTRLTVL.

This chain links TRBV29-1 with TRBJ2-5; D uncertain. The CDR3 consists of 12 residues. V gave up 4 bases and J gave up 4 bases, with 10 bases separating them. Looked up from germline, CDR1 is SQVTM and CDR2 is ANQGSEA. Written as DNA, the CDR3 is TGCAGCGTTGCTAGGCTCGGAGAGACCCAGTACTTC. Amino acids: CSVARLGETQYF.

The chain recombines TRBV29-1 with TRBJ2-5, with 7 bases lining up with TRBD1. V was pared by 5 bases and J by 4 bases, with 7 bases of the junction left unmatched. The CDR3 contains 13 residues. Germline CDR1 and CDR2: SQVTM and ANQGSEA. CDR3 sequence: CSVSTGLSETQYF. In nucleotides, the CDR3 is TGCAGCGTTTCGACAGGGTTGTCAGAGACCCAGTACTTC.

V usage is TRBV11-3 and J usage is TRBJ2-1; 7 bases are a match to TRBD1. V trimming: 6 bases; J trimming: 0 bases; junction bases outside the gene matches: 14. CDR1 is SGHNT, CDR2 YENEEA, per germline. The CDR3 has 18 amino acids. The CDR3: CASSFPRTGKSSYNEQFF. CDR3 in DNA: TGTGCCAGCAGTTTCCCCCGGACAGGTAAAAGCTCCTACAATGAGCAGTTCTTC.

The rearrangement links TRBV18 to TRBJ2-2; D may match TRBD1 or TRBD2 (5 bases each). CDR3 length: 13 residues. Germline assignment: CDR1 KGHSH and CDR2 LQKENI. V was clipped by 5 bases and J by 5 bases, with 9 bases between them. The CDR3 DNA follows: TGTGCCAGCTCATGGGGACCGACCGGGGAGCTGTTTTTT. This sequence encodes CASSWGPTGELFF.

The CDR3 nucleotides are TGCAGCGGTTTGTTACCCGACAGGGGCAACTATGGCTACACCTTC. Residues: CSGLLPDRGNYGYTF. The V call is TRBV29-1, the J call TRBJ1-2, with 8 bases aligning to TRBD1. J was trimmed by 2 bases and V by 7 bases; bases with no gene match: 12. CDR3 length: 15 amino acids. Germline lookup yields CDR1 SQVTM and CDR2 ANQGSEA.

This clone was picked up a small number of times. This chain uses TRBV28 with TRBJ1-2, with D possibly matching TRBD1 (6 bases). The germline V gene has CDR1 MDHEN and CDR2 SYDVKM. This CDR3 has 18 amino acids. V was trimmed by 3 bases and J by 6 bases, leaving 26 bases between them. CDR3 protein: CASSFPAGQTPWGNGYTF. CDR3 bases: TGTGCCAGCAGTTTCCCCGCAGGACAGACTCCCTGGGGTAATGGCTACACCTTC.

For the CDR3, the DNA is TGTGCCAGCAGTCCTCGGGACCGCCTAGGCGAGCAGTTCTTC. Translating gives CASSPRDRLGEQFF. The rearrangement links TRBV27 to TRBJ2-1; D is perhaps TRBD1 or TRBD2 (5 bases each). The CDR3 is made up of 14 amino acids. V lost 5 bases, J lost 10 bases, and 18 bases lay in between. The germline V gene encodes CDR1 MNHEY and CDR2 SMNVEV (reference sequence).

The V gene is TRBV30, the J gene TRBJ1-5; 7 nucleotides align to TRBD1. Trimming took 1 base from V and 0 from J; bases not matched to a gene: 3. There are 15 residues in the CDR3. Germline V gene lookup returns CDR1 GTSNPN and CDR2 SVGIG (reference sequence). Here the CDR3 DNA reads TGTGCCTGGAGTGAGGGACAGCTTAGCAATCAGCCCCAGCATTTT. Protein: CAWSEGQLSNQPQHF.

The V gene is TRBV7-7, the J gene TRBJ2-1; possibly TRBD1 or TRBD2 for D (5 bases each). V lost 1 base and J lost 1, with 8 bases in between. CDR1 is SSHAT and CDR2 is FNYEAQ in the germline V gene (reference sequence). The CDR3 spans 15 residues. CDR3 protein: CASSLGDGSYNEQFF. The CDR3 DNA follows: TGTGCCAGCAGCTTAGGGGACGGATCCTACAATGAGCAGTTCTTC.

The V call is TRBV4-1, the J call TRBJ1-1; the D gene is possibly TRBD1 (6 bases). This CDR3 region has 16 residues. V was shortened by 0 bases and J by 1 base, with 12 bases between the two germline ends. The germline V gene has CDR1 MGHRA and CDR2 YSYEKL. The CDR3 is CASSQEGLGQNTEAFF. In DNA, the CDR3 is TGCGCCAGCAGCCAAGAAGGGCTGGGACAGAACACTGAAGCTTTCTTT.

This chain's CDR3 is CASSPRNDEKLFF. For the CDR3, the DNA is TGTGCCAGCAGCCCCCGGAACGATGAAAAACTGTTTTTT. This sequence joins TRBV7-2 and TRBJ1-4; D gene unclear. Looked up from germline, CDR1 is SGHTA and CDR2 is FQGNSA. This CDR3 region has 13 residues. The V end lost 5 bases, the J end lost 6 bases, and 10 bases lay between the germline ends.

The chain has TRBV29-1 and TRBJ2-7, with a possible D match to TRBD2 (6 bases). Per germline, CDR1 SQVTM and CDR2 ANQGSEA. The V and J ends lost 2 bases and 6 bases respectively, with 11 bases between them. The CDR3 totals 12 residues. The CDR3 coding sequence is TGCAGCGTTGAAAGGTGGAGGGGCGAGCAGTACTTC. Translation gives CSVERWRGEQYF.

V and J are TRBV11-2 and TRBJ2-3; D unresolved. The CDR3 sequence is 14 residues long. V shed 1 base and J shed 7 bases, with 12 bases lying between them. Looked up from germline, CDR1 is SGHAT and CDR2 is FQNNGV. The CDR3 loop reads CASSLALTANTQYF. The CDR3, as DNA: TGTGCCAGCAGCTTAGCCCTTACGGCCAATACGCAGTATTTT.

CDR3 sequence: CASSLYHNEQFF. The CDR3 nucleotides are TGTGCCAGCAGCTTATACCACAATGAGCAGTTCTTC. The chain joins TRBV7-6 to TRBJ2-1, with no clear D. Per the germline V gene, CDR1 is SGHVS and CDR2 is FNYEAQ. CDR3 length: 12 residues. Trimming shortened V by 2 bases and J by 5 bases, and 4 bases separated the two germline ends.

This chain joins TRBV30 and TRBJ2-5; no definite D call. The length of the CDR3 is 10 residues. V shed 7 bases and J shed 5 bases, with 8 bases lying between them. The germline V gene has CDR1 GTSNPN and CDR2 SVGIG (reference sequence). The CDR3 bases are TGTGCCTTTCGGCGGGAGACCCAGTACTTC. Its translation: CAFRRETQYF. Combining the CDR3 with reference TRBV30 and TRBJ2-5 gives the whole variable domain SQTIHQWPATLVQPVGSPLSLECTVEGTSNPNLYWYRQAAGRGLQLLFYSVGIGQISSEVPQNLSASRPQDRQFILSSKKLLLSDSGFYLCAFRRETQYFGPGTRLLVL.

The rearrangement joins TRBV4-1 to TRBJ2-3, with D unclear. The CDR3 has 12 amino acids. The V end lost 6 bases, the J end lost 2 bases, and 6 bases lay between the germline ends. Germline CDR1 is MGHRA and CDR2 is YSYEKL. The CDR3, as DNA: TGCGCCAGCAGTGACCCCACAGATACGCAGTATTTT. It codes for CASSDPTDTQYF.

V usage is TRBV5-1 and J usage is TRBJ2-5, with a weak D call TRBD2 (6 bases). V dropped 4 bases and J dropped 2 bases, with 18 bases sitting between them. This CDR3 has 16 residues. Germline V CDR1 and CDR2: SGHRS, YFSETQ. CDR3 DNA: TGCGCCAGCAGCCCGGGACTCCTAACACCGCAAGAGACCCAGTACTTC. Translating it yields CASSPGLLTPQETQYF.

This sequence joins TRBV5-6 and TRBJ2-3; perhaps TRBD2 as D (5 bases). Trimming removed 0 bases from V and 4 bases from J, with 15 bases in between. From germline, CDR1 is SGHDT and CDR2 YYEEEE. This CDR3 region has 16 residues. CDR3 coding DNA: TGTGCCAGCAGCTTGGCCTGGTCTAGCCTGGCAGATACGCAGTATTTT. It yields the protein CASSLAWSSLADTQYF.

The rearrangement links TRBV7-7 to TRBJ2-5, with 11 bases identical to TRBD2. The germline gives CDR1 SSHAT, CDR2 FNYEAQ (reference sequence). With 5 bases clipped from V and 5 bases from J, the junction kept 4 bases outside the gene matches. The CDR3 totals 14 residues. In nucleotides, the CDR3 is TGTGCCAGCAGCAAGGGACTAGCGGTGGAGACCCAGTACTTC. Amino acids: CASSKGLAVETQYF. Full variable domain (remainder filled in from reference TRBV7-7 and TRBJ2-5): GAGVSQSPRYKVTKRGQDVTLRCDPISSHATLYWYQQALGQGPEFLTYFNYEAQPDKSGLPSDRFSAERPEGSISTLTIQRTEQRDSAMYRCASSKGLAVETQYFGPGTRLLVL.